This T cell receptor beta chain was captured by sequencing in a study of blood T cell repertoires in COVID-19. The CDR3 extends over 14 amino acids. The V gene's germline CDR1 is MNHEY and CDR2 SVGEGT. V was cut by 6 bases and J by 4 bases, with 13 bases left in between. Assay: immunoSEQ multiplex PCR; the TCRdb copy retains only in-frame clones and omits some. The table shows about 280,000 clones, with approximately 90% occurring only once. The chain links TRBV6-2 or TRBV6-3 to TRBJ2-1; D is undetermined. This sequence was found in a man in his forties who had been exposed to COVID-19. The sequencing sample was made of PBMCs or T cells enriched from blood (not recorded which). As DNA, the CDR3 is TGTGCCAGCAGCCATACTGCCATATACAATGAGCAGTTCTTC. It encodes CASSHTAIYNEQFF.